These 22 T cell receptor beta chains were all obtained from the same sample, sequenced in a study. TCRdb used MiXCR to reprocess the RT-PCR reads, holding one entry per CDR3 protein. The sample has about 700,000 distinct CDR3 sequences; 12% to 15% are singletons. Sequencing was done on a sample of memory CD4+ T cells from blood. The origin of the receptors is a female donor in good health, serving as a healthy control.

This clonotype was recorded many times. This rearrangement joins TRBV4-3 to TRBJ2-5; D may be TRBD2 (5 bases). Between the trimmed V and J ends, which lost 0 bases and 5 bases, there was a span of 13 bases. This CDR3 has 15 residues. The germline V gene encodes CDR1 LGHNA and CDR2 YSLEER. CDR3 DNA: TGCGCCAGCAGCCAAGATCAGATGAGGGCTGAGACCCAGTACTTC. Translated: CASSQDQMRAETQYF.

In its sample, this clonotype was seen a few times. The V and J genes are TRBV7-9 and TRBJ2-7; 13 bases align to TRBD2. The junction had 18 bases not matched to a gene; V was cut back by 8 bases and J by 2 bases. CDR3 length: 19 amino acids. Looked up from germline, CDR1 is SEHNR and CDR2 is FQNEAQ (reference sequence). CDR3 loop: CASDTLRTSGSTGAYEQYF. In nucleotides, the CDR3 is TGTGCCAGCGACACCCTCCGGACTAGCGGGAGTACCGGGGCCTACGAGCAGTACTTC.

This rearrangement joins TRBV20-1 to TRBJ2-3, with 10 bases identical to TRBD1. The V gene end was trimmed by 6 bases and the J gene end by 4 bases; junction bases not matched to a gene: 4. The germline CDR1 and CDR2 sequences are DFQATT and SNEGSKA (reference sequence). The CDR3 loop spans 13 amino acids. Written as DNA, the CDR3 is TGCAGTGCACCGACAGGGGGCCCAGATACGCAGTATTTT. Translating gives CSAPTGGPDTQYF.

A few counts support this clonotype. The chain recombines TRBV5-1 with TRBJ2-4; 10 bases match TRBD2. In germline, CDR1 is SGHRS, CDR2 YFSETQ. This CDR3 has 20 residues. After removal of 4 bases from V and 0 bases from J, the junction contained 16 bases not matched to a gene. The CDR3 coding sequence is TGCGCCAGCAGCCCAGGGGGAAGCGGGAGGGCCATGATAGCCAAAAACATTCAGTACTTC. Its protein product is CASSPGGSGRAMIAKNIQYF.

The rearrangement links TRBV7-8 to TRBJ2-7, with D unclear. The V and J ends lost 1 base and 0 bases respectively, with 16 bases between them. The CDR3 has 17 amino acids. In germline, CDR1 is SGHVS, CDR2 FQNEAQ. CDR3 nucleotide sequence: TGTGCCAGCAGCTTAGTTCGCAGCCGAATAAGCTCCTACGAGCAGTACTTC. Its translation: CASSLVRSRISSYEQYF.

V is TRBV9 and J is TRBJ1-5; the match to TRBD1 covers 7 bases. CDR1 SGDLS and CDR2 YYNGEE come from the germline V gene. This CDR3 spans 15 amino acids. Trimming removed 3 bases from V and 3 bases from J; junction bases left unmatched: 6. CDR3 residues: CASSASGQLNQPQHF. The CDR3 bases are TGTGCCAGCAGCGCCTCGGGACAGCTCAATCAGCCCCAGCATTTT. The whole variable domain, remainder taken from reference TRBV9 and TRBJ1-5, is DSGVTQTPKHLITATGQRVTLRCSPRSGDLSVYWYQQSLDQGLQFLIQYYNGEERAKGNILERFSAQQFPDLHSELNLSSLELGDSALYFCASSASGQLNQPQHFGDGTRLSIL.

This clonotype was found many times. In DNA, the CDR3 is TGCAGCGTTGAGGTTACAGGCTCCGGTCAAGAGACCCAGTACTTC. It yields the protein CSVEVTGSGQETQYF. This sequence joins TRBV29-1 and TRBJ2-5; D might be TRBD1 (5 bases). The CDR3 is 15 amino acids. Germline V lookup: CDR1 SQVTM, CDR2 ANQGSEA. Deletions cut 3 bases from V and 2 bases from J, with 16 bases between.

The chain employs TRBV15 and TRBJ2-1, with D perhaps matching TRBD1 (6 bases). The V end lost 1 base, the J end lost 0 bases, and 13 bases lay between the germline ends. The germline V gene has CDR1 LNHNV and CDR2 YYDKDF (reference sequence). This CDR3 comprises 17 residues. The CDR3 sequence: CATSRVTQGFSYNEQFF. CDR3 DNA sequence: TGTGCCACCAGCAGAGTAACCCAGGGGTTCTCCTACAATGAGCAGTTCTTC.

This clonotype was picked up a small number of times. The chain recombines TRBV5-1 with TRBJ1-2, with 8 bases fitting TRBD1. The germline V gene encodes CDR1 SGHRS and CDR2 YFSETQ. V lost 4 bases, J lost 6 bases, and 5 bases stayed unmatched. The CDR3 runs 13 residues. The CDR3 here is CASSLTGEHGYTF. The CDR3 DNA reads as TGCGCCAGCAGCCTGACAGGGGAGCATGGCTACACCTTC.

This clonotype was picked up a small number of times. This rearrangement joins TRBV28 to TRBJ2-1, with a weak D call TRBD2 (6 bases). The germline V gene encodes CDR1 MDHEN and CDR2 SYDVKM. This CDR3 is built from 13 residues. Trimming stripped 7 bases from V and 4 bases from J, with 11 bases between. The CDR3 reads CASTLGLYNEQFF. The CDR3 coding sequence is TGTGCCAGCACCCTGGGACTTTACAATGAGCAGTTCTTC.

This clonotype was detected only a few times. The chain couples TRBV7-9 to TRBJ2-3; 11 positions agree with TRBD2. The V segment lost 8 bases and the J segment 2 bases; nucleotides outside the gene matches: 9. This CDR3 comprises 16 residues. CDR1 and CDR2 from the germline V gene are SEHNR and FQNEAQ (reference sequence). CDR3 in DNA: TGTGCCAGCCGGAGGGCTAGCGGGAGGAACACAGATACGCAGTATTTT. Protein: CASRRASGRNTDTQYF.

The table lists this clonotype with a few counts. This chain connects TRBV30 to TRBJ1-4, with D uncertain. This CDR3 region has 14 residues. The V end was cut by 0 bases, the J end by 10 bases, with 15 bases between. CDR1 and CDR2 (germline): GTSNPN, SVGIG (reference sequence). In DNA form, the CDR3 reads TGTGCCTGGAGTGTACATCCCGGCATCGTAAAACTGTTTTTT. This sequence encodes CAWSVHPGIVKLFF.

The table lists this clonotype with many counts. V gene TRBV29-1 combines with J gene TRBJ1-2; no firm D call. Per germline, CDR1 SQVTM and CDR2 ANQGSEA. V gave up 6 bases and J gave up 3 bases, with 5 bases separating them. The CDR3 runs to 10 residues. The CDR3 coding sequence is TGCAGCGTCGAGGACTATGGCTACACCTTC. Encoded protein: CSVEDYGYTF.

This clonotype showed up many times. V gene TRBV6-5 combines with J gene TRBJ2-7; 8 bases align to TRBD2. The germline gives CDR1 MNHEY, CDR2 SVGAGI. V was pared by 8 bases and J by 0 bases, with 9 bases of the junction left unmatched. This CDR3 comprises 15 residues. Here the CDR3 DNA reads TGTGCCAGCTCCCCCTCGGGGGGGAGCTCCTACGAGCAGTACTTC. It is translated as CASSPSGGSSYEQYF.

This clonotype was counted only a few times. This chain joins TRBV27 and TRBJ1-4, with TRBD1 as a possible D gene (6 bases). CDR3 length: 14 amino acids. V was clipped by 2 bases and J by 7 bases, with 11 bases between them. CDR1 MNHEY and CDR2 SMNVEV come from the germline V gene (reference sequence). CDR3 sequence: CASSLRQAGEKLFF. The CDR3 region has the DNA TGTGCCAGCAGTTTACGACAGGCTGGTGAAAAACTGTTTTTT.

This clonotype was seen more than once but under ten times. The V and J genes are TRBV20-1 and TRBJ2-5; no definite D call. CDR1 and CDR2 from the germline V gene are DFQATT and SNEGSKA (reference sequence). Trimming took 5 bases from V and 3 from J, leaving 10 bases between them. This CDR3 comprises 12 residues. CDR3 coding DNA: TGCAGTGCTCTCAGGTTAAAAGAGACCCAGTACTTC. It is translated as CSALRLKETQYF.

CDR3 sequence: CASSLPQGQEAYEQYF. CDR3 in DNA: TGTGCCAGCAGTTTACCTCAGGGACAGGAGGCCTACGAGCAGTACTTC. The V call is TRBV28, the J call TRBJ2-7; 8 bases are a match to TRBD1. This CDR3 has 16 amino acids. Germline-derived CDR1 and CDR2 are MDHEN and SYDVKM. Losses at the gene ends were 2 bases for V and 2 bases for J; bases not matched to a gene: 8. Looking up the rest from reference TRBV28 and TRBJ2-7 gives the full variable domain: DVKVTQSSRYLVKRTGEKVFLECVQDMDHENMFWYRQDPGLGLRLIYFSYDVKMKEKGDIPEGYSVSREKKERFSLILESASTNQTSMYLCASSLPQGQEAYEQYFGPGTRLTVT.

At least ten counts were recorded for this clonotype. CDR3 in DNA: TGTGCCAGCAGCCGGGGAGACAGGGGGCTTGTCGCTCCTGAGCAGTTCTTC. Amino acids: CASSRGDRGLVAPEQFF. The chain links TRBV11-1 to TRBJ2-1, with 10 bases identical to TRBD1. Germline V gives CDR1 SGHAT, CDR2 FQDESV (reference sequence). CDR3 length: 17 amino acids. V dropped 5 bases and J dropped 9; count of bases not matched to a gene: 16.

This clonotype showed up many times. The genes are TRBV18 and TRBJ2-5; 7 positions match TRBD1. This CDR3 has 16 amino acids. The germline V gene has CDR1 KGHSH and CDR2 LQKENI. V trimming: 0 bases; J trimming: 5 bases; junction bases outside the gene matches: 9. This chain's CDR3 is CASSPPDRAAGETQYF. Written as DNA, the CDR3 is TGTGCCAGCTCACCACCCGACAGGGCCGCTGGGGAGACCCAGTACTTC.

This clonotype was recorded at least ten times. This chain uses TRBV6-4 with TRBJ1-2; no reliable D call. V was trimmed by 2 bases and J by 8 bases, leaving 12 bases between them. The CDR3 contains 13 residues. Germline V gene lookup returns CDR1 MRHNA and CDR2 SNTAGT. The DNA for the CDR3 is TGTGCCAGCAGTGACGGACCGGCTAACGGCTACACCTTC. It yields the protein CASSDGPANGYTF.

This clonotype was counted once. One junction end does not reproduce the germline sequence, and a read error may be involved. The chain is built from TRBV27 and TRBJ2-7, with 7 nucleotides matching TRBD1. Germline CDR1 reads MNHEY; CDR2 reads SMNVEV (reference sequence). The CDR3 totals 8 residues. The CDR3 DNA reads as TGTGCCAGCAAGGGACAGAACTTC. Its protein product is CASKGQNF.

This clonotype was recorded a few times. The V gene is TRBV10-3, the J gene TRBJ1-6; 10 bases agree with TRBD1. This CDR3 contains 15 residues. Germline CDR1 is ENHRY and CDR2 is SYGVKD. V lost 6 bases and J lost 10; bases outside the gene matches: 9. In nucleotides, the CDR3 is TGTGCCATCAGGGAAAGACAGGGGGCAGGGTCACCCCTCCACTTT. It is translated as CAIRERQGAGSPLHF.